The T cell receptor beta chain described here comes from a study of blood T cell repertoires in COVID-19. Study at large: Spain, Italy and the United States supplied samples that represented acute and convalescent COVID-19. Sources were T cells, B-cell-depleted T cells, or PBMCs; the material itself was cDNA or gDNA.

The CDR3 runs to 15 residues. The V segment lost 8 bases and the J segment 8 bases; nucleotides outside the gene matches: 16. Germline CDR1 is SNHLY and CDR2 is FYNNEI. Per the original methods: Cell counts per sample came from amplifying reference gene primers. TCRdb's copy holds only in-frame clones and misses some; the assay was immunoSEQ multiplex PCR. V and J calls and clone size are those listed in that table; D and trimming were worked out from the DNA. The top ten hold more than 9% of the sample, which has 130,000 or so clones, around 80% seen once. The receptor's source is an older woman with acute or convalescent COVID-19. Sample: peripheral blood. The chain is built from TRBV2 and TRBJ1-1; TRBD1 matches at 8 bases. The CDR3: CASVSGGLRRWEAFF. Here the CDR3 DNA reads TGTGCCAGCGTTTCAGGGGGCTTAAGGCGTTGGGAAGCTTTCTTT.